These 21 T cell receptor beta chains share one sample of origin, sequenced in a study of radiation and T cells in renal cell carcinoma. Only in-frame clones appear in the TCRdb table, and some are missing; sequencing was by immunoSEQ multiplex PCR. The sample includes about 83,000 clones, roughly 83% of them seen just once. Time point of the sample: blood 4 weeks post-SBRT, at nephrectomy. Treatment here: 15 Gy SBRT to primary tumor, nephrectomy 4 weeks later. The source was blood, collected from a patient whose treatment included radiotherapy and nephrectomy. These receptors all come from a woman in her fifties or sixties with renal cell carcinoma.

The gene calls are TRBV9 and TRBJ2-3, with TRBD2 identical over 8 bases. This CDR3 has 14 residues. Germline V gives CDR1 SGDLS, CDR2 YYNGEE. V dropped 4 bases and J dropped 3; count of bases not matched to a gene: 4. CDR3 bases: TGTGCCAGCAGCCCAGGACTAGCAACAGATACGCAGTATTTT. Amino acids: CASSPGLATDTQYF. Filled out from reference TRBV9 and TRBJ2-3, the complete variable domain reads DSGVTQTPKHLITATGQRVTLRCSPRSGDLSVYWYQQSLDQGLQFLIQYYNGEERAKGNILERFSAQQFPDLHSELNLSSLELGDSALYFCASSPGLATDTQYFGPGTRLTVL.

This clone has just one count. The J gene is TRBJ1-4, the V gene TRBV28; D remains unclear. This CDR3 region has 14 residues. CDR1 is MDHEN, CDR2 SYDVKM, per germline. Deletions cut 7 bases from V and 7 bases from J, with 16 bases between. The CDR3 DNA follows: TGTGCCAGCACCTCTGGAGCCTTCGTTGAAAAACTGTTTTTT. Encoded protein: CASTSGAFVEKLFF.

As concerns this clone: The junction departs from the called germline gene at one end, perhaps through a read error. The V gene is TRBV6-1, the J gene TRBJ1-4; 8 bases are a match to TRBD1. Germline V lookup: CDR1 MNHNS, CDR2 SASEGT. The CDR3 runs 16 residues. CDR3: CAISETPGTGLEKLFF. CDR3 DNA: TGTGCCATCAGTGAGACCCCCGGGACAGGTCTTGAAAAACTGTTTTTT.

The chain joins TRBV6-6 to TRBJ1-1; no definite D call. Germline V gene sequence: CDR1 MNHNY, CDR2 SVGAGI (reference sequence). There are 13 residues in the CDR3. Trimming took 0 bases from V and 8 from J, leaving 10 bases between them. DNA for the CDR3: TGTGCCAGCAGTTACTCGGGCCAGTCCGAAGCTTTCTTT. This encodes CASSYSGQSEAFF.

CDR3 residues: CASSITTGGTEAFF. CDR3 sequence (DNA): TGTGCCAGCAGTATTACCACAGGGGGCACTGAAGCTTTCTTT. The chain employs TRBV6-5 and TRBJ1-1, with 8 bases that match TRBD1. This CDR3 comprises 14 residues. Looked up from germline, CDR1 is MNHEY and CDR2 is SVGAGI. J lost 4 bases, V lost 5 bases, and 6 bases had no gene match.

This clone was seen more than once but under ten times. The chain employs TRBV29-1 and TRBJ2-2; maybe TRBD1 (6 bases). Germline V gene sequence: CDR1 SQVTM, CDR2 ANQGSEA. The CDR3 covers 15 residues. V lost 6 bases and J lost 1, with 15 bases in between. The DNA for the CDR3 is TGCAGCGTAACGACAGGAAAAAAGAACACCGGGGAGCTGTTTTTT. Its translation is CSVTTGKKNTGELFF.

The V call is TRBV6-1, the J call TRBJ2-1; tentatively, D is TRBD1 or TRBD2 (7 bases each). The CDR3 spans 14 residues. Germline assignment: CDR1 MNHNS and CDR2 SASEGT. Trimming took 5 bases from V and 9 from J, leaving 17 bases between them. The CDR3 sequence is CASSHIDREGEQFF. The CDR3 nucleotides are TGTGCCAGCAGTCACATTGACAGGGAGGGTGAGCAGTTCTTC.

The CDR3 DNA reads as TGTGCCAGCAGCTTGGATGGCGGCCGCACAGATACGCAGTATTTT. Translation: CASSLDGGRTDTQYF. The J gene is TRBJ2-3, the V gene TRBV5-4; D is unresolved. The CDR3 loop spans 15 amino acids. V gave up 0 bases and J gave up 1 base, with 9 bases separating them. The germline V gene encodes CDR1 SGHNT and CDR2 YYREEE (reference sequence).

This chain joins TRBV7-3 and TRBJ1-1, with 8 nucleotides matching TRBD1. Germline loops: CDR1 SGHTA, CDR2 FQGTGA. Trimming cost V 6 bases and J 6 bases; bases outside gene matches: 9. The CDR3 consists of 14 residues. CDR3 protein: CASRTTGGSAEAFF. Written as DNA, the CDR3 is TGTGCCAGCAGAACTACAGGGGGGTCCGCTGAAGCTTTCTTT.

The chain employs TRBV19 and TRBJ1-5; D gene uncertain. Germline assignment: CDR1 LNHDA and CDR2 SQIVND (reference sequence). V shed 6 bases and J shed 5 bases, with 11 bases lying between them. The CDR3 loop spans 13 amino acids. The CDR3 loop is CASSLRRDQPQHF. CDR3 nucleotide sequence: TGTGCCAGTAGCCTCAGGCGGGATCAGCCCCAGCATTTT.

The chain recombines TRBV7-9 with TRBJ2-7; 10 nucleotides agree with TRBD1. This CDR3 is built from 15 residues. The germline V gene has CDR1 SEHNR and CDR2 FQNEAQ (reference sequence). V was clipped by 5 bases and J by 3 bases; unmatched bases: 7. DNA of the CDR3: TGTGCCAGCAGCCTGGGACAGGGGCTATACTACGAGCAGTACTTC. This codes for CASSLGQGLYYEQYF.

V usage is TRBV7-9 and J usage is TRBJ1-1; TRBD1 matches at 7 bases. The CDR3 has 14 residues. V was clipped by 4 bases and J by 1 base; unmatched bases: 3. CDR1 and CDR2 from the germline V gene are SEHNR and FQNEAQ (reference sequence). Here the CDR3 reads CASSSKGANTEAFF. CDR3 DNA sequence: TGTGCCAGCAGCTCGAAGGGGGCGAACACTGAAGCTTTCTTT.

The chain couples TRBV27 to TRBJ1-1; the D gene is possibly TRBD1 (5 bases). V was shortened by 8 bases and J by 1 base, with 17 bases between the two germline ends. The CDR3 spans 15 residues. The V gene's germline CDR1 is MNHEY and CDR2 SMNVEV (reference sequence). CDR3 coding DNA: TGTGCCAGCTCCTTGAGTGGGACCGGGAACACTGAAGCTTTCTTT. Translated, it gives CASSLSGTGNTEAFF.

The table lists this clone with a count of one. The CDR3 reads CASSRGDGRSYNEQFF. DNA for the CDR3: TGTGCCAGCAGCCGCGGGGACGGCCGCTCCTACAATGAGCAGTTCTTC. The chain links TRBV7-9 to TRBJ2-1; weak D call: TRBD2 (6 bases). The V and J ends lost 5 bases and 0 bases respectively, with 14 bases between them. Germline assignment: CDR1 SEHNR and CDR2 FQNEAQ (reference sequence). The CDR3 totals 16 residues.

The chain has TRBV30 and TRBJ1-4, with D maybe TRBD1 (5 bases). Between the trimmed V and J ends, which lost 4 bases and 8 bases, there was a span of 14 bases. CDR3 length equals 13 residues. Germline V gives CDR1 GTSNPN, CDR2 SVGIG (reference sequence). This chain's CDR3 is CAWKWGRGEKLFF. In DNA, the CDR3 is TGTGCCTGGAAGTGGGGTAGGGGCGAAAAACTGTTTTTT.

This clone was seen once. V and J are TRBV7-9 and TRBJ2-1; D could derive from TRBD1 or TRBD2 (5 bases each). Trimming cost V 6 bases and J 10 bases, with 13 bases left between them. The CDR3 contains 12 residues. In germline, CDR1 is SEHNR, CDR2 FQNEAQ (reference sequence). DNA for the CDR3: TGTGCCAGCAGGGGGACCAAGGGGGAGCAGTTCTTC. Its translation is CASRGTKGEQFF. The variable domain in full, with the rest retrieved from reference TRBV7-9 and TRBJ2-1, is DTGVSQNPRHKITKRGQNVTFRCDPISEHNRLYWYRQTLGQGPEFLTYFQNEAQLEKSRLLSDRFSAERPKGSFSTLEIQRTEQGDSAMYLCASRGTKGEQFFGPGTRLTVL.

The chain employs TRBV19 and TRBJ2-2; the D is unclear. V lost 3 bases and J lost 0, with 5 bases in between. The length of the CDR3 is 14 residues. Germline V gene lookup returns CDR1 LNHDA and CDR2 SQIVND (reference sequence). CDR3 nucleotide sequence: TGTGCCAGTAGTATCTTACCGAACACCGGGGAGCTGTTTTTT. Translated: CASSILPNTGELFF.

V gene TRBV19 combines with J gene TRBJ1-5, with D hard to call. The CDR3 is 15 residues long. V was cut by 5 bases and J by 6 bases, with 17 bases left in between. CDR1 is LNHDA and CDR2 is SQIVND in the germline V gene (reference sequence). In DNA, the CDR3 is TGTGCCAGTAGTCTCCCCCCGGGCAAAAGTCAGCCCCAGCATTTT. Its translation: CASSLPPGKSQPQHF.

The chain combines TRBV19 with TRBJ2-1; D gene uncertain. In germline, CDR1 is LNHDA, CDR2 SQIVND (reference sequence). There are 15 residues in the CDR3. V was cut by 3 bases and J by 5 bases, with 14 bases left in between. CDR3 sequence: CASSMLAGAHNEQFF. DNA of the CDR3: TGTGCCAGTAGTATGCTGGCCGGCGCTCACAATGAGCAGTTCTTC. Based on the CDR3 plus reference TRBV19 and TRBJ2-1, the full variable domain is DGGITQSPKYLFRKEGQNVTLSCEQNLNHDAMYWYRQDPGQGLRLIYYSQIVNDFQKGDIAEGYSVSREKKESFPLTVTSAQKNPTAFYLCASSMLAGAHNEQFFGPGTRLTVL.

This chain links TRBV6-1 with TRBJ1-4, with a tentative D call TRBD1 (5 bases). This CDR3 is 12 amino acids long. Per germline, CDR1 MNHNS and CDR2 SASEGT. Between the trimmed V and J ends, which lost 7 bases and 14 bases, there was a span of 17 bases. CDR3 protein: CASKRDPFLLFF. CDR3 DNA sequence: TGTGCCAGCAAAAGGGACCCTTTTCTTCTGTTTTTT.

V usage is TRBV5-1 and J usage is TRBJ2-7; 7 bases match TRBD2. Germline lookup yields CDR1 SGHRS and CDR2 YFSETQ. V was clipped by 0 bases and J by 7 bases; unmatched bases: 7. The CDR3 loop spans 14 amino acids. The DNA for the CDR3 is TGCGCCAGCAGCTTGGACAACGGGGGGAGTGAGCAGTACTTC. As protein: CASSLDNGGSEQYF.